The entry below gives a single TCR beta chain sequence along with its context. RNA transcripts gave rise to amplified TCR beta CDR3 regions. HTBI primers were the set used in a first-round RT-PCR of the TCR CDR3. MiXCR, applied by TCRdb to the multiplex PCR reads, yields one record per CDR3 protein. The data contain over 400,000 distinct CDR3 sequences, 14% to 15% of them singletons. This sample stems from a study of T cells in Graves' hyperthyroidism and ophthalmopathy. This CDR3 is 12 amino acids long. The V and J ends lost 8 bases and 7 bases respectively, with 12 bases between them. CDR1 WSHSY and CDR2 SAAADI come from the germline V gene.

This TCR was recovered from a man aged 18 to 30 with Graves' ophthalmopathy. This sequence joins TRBV10-2 and TRBJ2-1; TRBD2 is a possible D gene (6 bases). Specimen: blood. This chain's CDR3 is CASGGYWNEQFF. As DNA, the CDR3 is TGCGCCAGCGGGGGGTATTGGAATGAGCAGTTCTTC.